Below are 27 T cell receptor beta chains sequenced from a single sample in a study of T cell changes during pregnancy in multiple sclerosis. Assay: immunoSEQ multiplex PCR; the TCRdb copy retains only in-frame clones and omits some. The sample holds 55,000 to 70,000 clones; 93% are singletons and the top ten take around 1.7%. Sequencing was performed on peripheral blood, taken after pregnancy. The receptors derive from a female donor with multiple sclerosis, enrolled in a pregnancy study.

CDR3 sequence: CASSRGGPGLASLGAYEQYF. CDR3 bases: TGTGCCAGCAGCAGGGGGGGTCCGGGACTAGCGTCACTAGGGGCCTACGAGCAGTACTTC. V and J are TRBV5-4 and TRBJ2-7; TRBD2 matches at 10 bases. The CDR3 totals 20 residues. In germline, CDR1 is SGHNT, CDR2 YYREEE (reference sequence). Germline trimming cut 4 bases from V and 2 bases from J; bases unmatched to any gene: 21. The whole variable domain, remainder taken from reference TRBV5-4 and TRBJ2-7, is ETGVTQSPTHLIKTRGQQVTLRCSSQSGHNTVSWYQQALGQGPQFIFQYYREEENGRGNFPPRFSGLQFPNYSSELNVNALELDDSALYLCASSRGGPGLASLGAYEQYFGPGTRLTVT.

The chain links TRBV19 to TRBJ1-2; D is ambiguous. The V end lost 6 bases, the J end lost 3 bases, and 8 bases lay between the germline ends. Looked up from germline, CDR1 is LNHDA and CDR2 is SQIVND (reference sequence). The CDR3 sequence is 12 residues long. CDR3 amino acids: CASRRGDYGYTF. DNA of the CDR3: TGTGCCAGTAGGCGGGGAGACTATGGCTACACCTTC.

The chain joins TRBV14 to TRBJ1-1; the match to TRBD1 covers 8 bases. The CDR3 has 14 residues. The junction had 4 bases not matched to a gene; V was cut back by 3 bases and J by 4 bases. Germline assignment: CDR1 SGHDN and CDR2 FVKESK. CDR3 DNA: TGTGCCAGCAGCCAGCTACAGGGGGGCACTGAAGCTTTCTTT. Its translation: CASSQLQGGTEAFF.

This clone appeared once. The genes are TRBV6-5 and TRBJ1-1; D is undetermined. CDR1 is MNHEY, CDR2 SVGAGI, per germline. V was clipped by 0 bases and J by 0 bases, with 8 bases between them. This CDR3 is 15 amino acids long. The DNA of the CDR3 is TGTGCCAGCAGTTACTCGGCGGCAATGAACACTGAAGCTTTCTTT. Its translation: CASSYSAAMNTEAFF.

The rearrangement joins TRBV20-1 to TRBJ2-5; D remains ambiguous. Trimming removed 3 bases at V and 2 bases at J, with 4 bases between. Germline CDR1 reads DFQATT; CDR2 reads SNEGSKA (reference sequence). The CDR3 has 11 amino acids. The CDR3 DNA is TGCAGTGCTAGCGGGCAAGAGACCCAGTACTTC. Protein: CSASGQETQYF.

The chain is built from TRBV7-9 and TRBJ2-2; weak D call: TRBD2 (6 bases). The V end lost 1 base, the J end lost 3 bases, and 9 bases lay between the germline ends. Germline CDR1 SEHNR, CDR2 FQNEAQ (reference sequence). CDR3 length equals 15 residues. CDR3: CASSLGLGDTGELFF. The CDR3 DNA is TGTGCCAGCAGCTTAGGACTAGGAGACACCGGGGAGCTGTTTTTT.

The V call is TRBV13, the J call TRBJ1-2; 7 bases are a match to TRBD1. This CDR3 is 18 amino acids long. Germline V CDR1 and CDR2: PRHDT, FYEKMQ (reference sequence). Losses at the gene ends were 5 bases for V and 0 bases for J; bases not matched to a gene: 15. CDR3 bases: TGTGCCAGCAGCCTAAGAATCGCAGGGGGATCTACTAACTATGGCTACACCTTC. This translates into CASSLRIAGGSTNYGYTF.

The rearrangement uses TRBV5-4 and TRBJ2-1, with 9 bases that match TRBD2. Trimming at V came to 4 bases and at J to 8 bases, leaving 10 bases not matched to a gene. The CDR3 loop spans 15 amino acids. Germline V gene data show CDR1 as SGHNT and CDR2 as YYREEE (reference sequence). CDR3 nucleotides: TGTGCCAGCAGCGTCCGGGGCGGGAGGGGTTATGAGCAGTTCTTC. This translates into CASSVRGGRGYEQFF.

The chain links TRBV4-3 to TRBJ2-1; TRBD2 agrees at 9 bases. The CDR3 loop spans 14 amino acids. Trimming at V came to 4 bases and at J to 9 bases, leaving 7 bases not matched to a gene. CDR1 is LGHNA, CDR2 YSLEER, per germline. The CDR3 nucleotides read TGCGCCAGCAGCCGCATAGCGGGAGCGGCTGAGCAGTTCTTC. This translates into CASSRIAGAAEQFF.

This chain links TRBV11-2 with TRBJ2-5; 8 bases are a match to TRBD2. Unmatched junction bases numbered 8, after V lost 4 bases and J lost 4 bases. The CDR3 consists of 15 residues. Germline CDR1 SGHAT, CDR2 FQNNGV. This chain's CDR3 is CASSSHSGGVETQYF. The CDR3 DNA sequence: TGTGCCAGCAGCTCGCATTCGGGGGGGGTAGAGACCCAGTACTTC.

The DNA of the CDR3 is TGCGCCAGTCCGGGACTGCCGACCGGGTACCAAGAGACCCAGTACTTC. The encoded protein is CASPGLPTGYQETQYF. The chain combines TRBV10-1 with TRBJ2-5; D perhaps matches TRBD2 (6 bases). The CDR3 loop spans 16 amino acids. The V and J ends lost 9 bases and 0 bases respectively, with 20 bases between them. CDR1 is WNHNN and CDR2 is SYGVQD in the germline V gene (reference sequence).

The rearrangement uses TRBV19 and TRBJ2-3; 10 bases fit TRBD1. CDR3 length: 15 amino acids. V gave up 3 bases and J gave up 6 bases; unmatched junction bases: 6. CDR1 is LNHDA and CDR2 is SQIVND in the germline V gene (reference sequence). DNA for the CDR3: TGTGCCAGTAGTATCGACAGGGGGCTGGGGGATACGCAGTATTTT. Its translation is CASSIDRGLGDTQYF.

This clone was seen only a few times. The chain combines TRBV6-1 with TRBJ2-7; 7 bases agree with TRBD2. The CDR3 is made up of 15 amino acids. With 6 bases clipped from V and 5 bases from J, the junction kept 13 bases outside the gene matches. The V gene's germline CDR1 is MNHNS and CDR2 SASEGT. CDR3 amino acids: CASRLAPVRVHEQYF. CDR3 DNA sequence: TGTGCCAGCAGACTAGCGCCTGTTAGGGTCCACGAGCAGTACTTC.

The J gene is TRBJ2-7, the V gene TRBV7-2; 8 bases agree with TRBD2. V gave up 5 bases and J gave up 6 bases; unmatched junction bases: 12. This CDR3 has 15 amino acids. Germline V gives CDR1 SGHTA, CDR2 FQGNSA. The DNA for the CDR3 is TGTGCCAGCAGCGGGGCCGGGAGGGCCCCTGGCGAGCAGTACTTC. Residues: CASSGAGRAPGEQYF.

The chain uses TRBV18 and TRBJ2-1, with D tentatively TRBD2 (6 bases). CDR3 length: 12 residues. V was trimmed by 6 bases and J by 8 bases, leaving 11 bases between them. Germline V gives CDR1 KGHSH, CDR2 LQKENI. This chain's CDR3 is CASSPTSYEQFF. The CDR3 coding sequence is TGTGCCAGCTCTCCGACTAGTTATGAGCAGTTCTTC.

The chain carries TRBV9 and TRBJ2-3, with TRBD2 matching over 12 bases. From germline, CDR1 is SGDLS and CDR2 YYNGEE. CDR3 length equals 16 residues. Trimming removed 4 bases from V and 2 bases from J; junction bases left unmatched: 5. CDR3 bases: TGTGCCAGCAGCTTAGGACTAGCGGGACTCACAGATACGCAGTATTTT. Protein product: CASSLGLAGLTDTQYF.

This clone was counted once. This chain connects TRBV27 to TRBJ2-1; 10 bases are shared with TRBD1. CDR3 length: 16 amino acids. The V gene's germline CDR1 is MNHEY and CDR2 SMNVEV (reference sequence). V dropped 3 bases and J dropped 10; count of bases not matched to a gene: 12. This CDR3 is CASSLIRGQGQGEQFF. The CDR3 DNA reads as TGTGCCAGCAGTTTGATTCGGGGACAGGGGCAGGGAGAGCAGTTCTTC.

The V gene is TRBV5-6, the J gene TRBJ2-5, with 8 bases that match TRBD1. J was trimmed by 4 bases and V by 4 bases; bases with no gene match: 6. CDR1 and CDR2 (germline): SGHDT, YYEEEE. This CDR3 spans 14 amino acids. The CDR3 region is CASSRPGGVETQYF. The CDR3 DNA sequence: TGTGCCAGCAGCCGTCCAGGGGGCGTAGAGACCCAGTACTTC.

This clone came up once. The chain employs TRBV4-1 and TRBJ2-1; D remains ambiguous. Germline V gene data show CDR1 as MGHRA and CDR2 as YSYEKL. V lost 1 base, J lost 2 bases, and 12 bases lay in between. CDR3 length equals 16 residues. The CDR3 protein is CASSQAFYRTYNEQFF. As DNA, the CDR3 is TGCGCCAGCAGCCAAGCCTTTTACAGAACCTACAATGAGCAGTTCTTC.

This chain links TRBV5-1 with TRBJ2-5; the match to TRBD2 covers 8 bases. This CDR3 comprises 13 residues. The germline gives CDR1 SGHRS, CDR2 YFSETQ. V shed 1 base and J 5 bases; nucleotides not matched to a gene: 1. CDR3: CASSLPGGETQYF. The CDR3 DNA reads TGCGCCAGCAGCTTGCCGGGAGGGGAGACCCAGTACTTC.

This clone is labeled as medium-sized (0.01 to 0.1%). V is TRBV6-1 and J is TRBJ2-1; 9 nucleotides match TRBD2. CDR1 and CDR2 (germline): MNHNS, SASEGT. J gave up 0 bases and V 5 bases, and 2 bases lay outside the gene matches. The CDR3 spans 15 residues. The CDR3 DNA is TGTGCCAGCAGTTTTAGCGGGAGCTCCTACAATGAGCAGTTCTTC. This codes for CASSFSGSSYNEQFF.

The rearrangement links TRBV19 to TRBJ1-1; unclear D gene. Germline lookup yields CDR1 LNHDA and CDR2 SQIVND (reference sequence). The CDR3 is made up of 17 amino acids. V dropped 2 bases and J dropped 0 bases, with 16 bases sitting between them. As DNA, the CDR3 is TGTGCCAGTAGTATAAAGGTGTCAGGCCTCATGAACACTGAAGCTTTCTTT. It is translated as CASSIKVSGLMNTEAFF.

V is TRBV20-1 and J is TRBJ1-2, with D perhaps TRBD1 (6 bases). The CDR3 is 10 amino acids. V dropped 6 bases and J dropped 7 bases, with 9 bases sitting between them. CDR1 is DFQATT and CDR2 is SNEGSKA in the germline V gene (reference sequence). This chain's CDR3 is CSAGGSGYTF. CDR3 DNA: TGCAGTGCAGGGGGTAGTGGCTACACCTTC.

The chain employs TRBV19 and TRBJ1-5, with 9 positions matching TRBD1. J gave up 7 bases and V 6 bases, and 13 bases lay outside the gene matches. CDR3 length equals 16 residues. Germline values: CDR1 LNHDA, CDR2 SQIVND (reference sequence). The CDR3 DNA reads as TGTGCCAGTAGGGGAACCGGGACAGGGATGAGGCAGCCCCAGCATTTT. Protein: CASRGTGTGMRQPQHF.

In its sample, this clone was seen once. This rearrangement joins TRBV11-2 to TRBJ1-5, with 7 bases aligning to TRBD1. V lost 2 bases, J lost 7 bases, and 2 bases stayed unmatched. Germline-derived CDR1 and CDR2 are SGHAT and FQNNGV. The CDR3 length is 13 residues. CDR3 DNA: TGTGCCAGCAGCTTAAACAGGGGCCAGCCCCAGCATTTT. Amino acids: CASSLNRGQPQHF.

The V gene is TRBV19, the J gene TRBJ1-5; 9 bases are a match to TRBD1. The trim removed 6 bases at V and 6 bases at J, leaving 6 bases unmatched. The CDR3 runs to 14 residues. Germline V gene lookup returns CDR1 LNHDA and CDR2 SQIVND (reference sequence). The CDR3 here is CASRGDREVQPQHF. CDR3 DNA: TGTGCCAGTAGAGGGGACAGGGAGGTTCAGCCCCAGCATTTT. The variable domain in full, completed from reference TRBV19 and TRBJ1-5, reads DGGITQSPKYLFRKEGQNVTLSCEQNLNHDAMYWYRQDPGQGLRLIYYSQIVNDFQKGDIAEGYSVSREKKESFPLTVTSAQKNPTAFYLCASRGDREVQPQHFGDGTRLSIL.

The chain employs TRBV27 and TRBJ1-2; 8 nucleotides align to TRBD1. CDR1 and CDR2 from the germline V gene are MNHEY and SMNVEV (reference sequence). After removal of 4 bases from V and 8 bases from J, the junction contained 9 bases not matched to a gene. This CDR3 has 14 amino acids. The CDR3 region is CASSSLGQGHGYTF. The CDR3 DNA follows: TGTGCCAGCAGTTCTCTAGGACAGGGTCACGGCTACACCTTC.